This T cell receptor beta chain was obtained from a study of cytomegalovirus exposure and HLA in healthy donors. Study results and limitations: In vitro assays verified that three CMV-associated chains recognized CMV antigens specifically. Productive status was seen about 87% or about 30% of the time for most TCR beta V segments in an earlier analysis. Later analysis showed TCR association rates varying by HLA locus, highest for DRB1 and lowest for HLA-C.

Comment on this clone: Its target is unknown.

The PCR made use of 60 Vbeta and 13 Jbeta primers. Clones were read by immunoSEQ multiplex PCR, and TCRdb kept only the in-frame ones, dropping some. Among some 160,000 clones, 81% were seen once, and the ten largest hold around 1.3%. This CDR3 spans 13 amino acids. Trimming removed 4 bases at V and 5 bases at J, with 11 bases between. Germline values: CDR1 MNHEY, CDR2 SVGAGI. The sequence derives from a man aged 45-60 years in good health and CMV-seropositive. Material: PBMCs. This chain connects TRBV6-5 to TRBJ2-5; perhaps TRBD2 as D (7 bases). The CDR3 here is CASSSGGRETQYF. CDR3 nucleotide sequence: TGTGCCAGCAGTTCGGGGGGCCGTGAGACCCAGTACTTC.